These 30 T cell receptor beta chains originate from one sample sequenced in a study of prognosis after radiotherapy for stage I lung cancer (dated by TCRdb to about 2021). The run used an Illumina HiSeq 3000. Two rounds of multiplex PCR were used to amplify the TCR beta CDR3 region from genomic DNA. The first PCR round used primers specific to each TRBV and TRBJ gene, with sequences filed in Chinese patent CN105087789A. TCRdb itself trimmed the public reads at Q25 with fastp, ran MiXCR and retained productive beta chains. Entries that share a CDR3 protein sequence are merged under the most common genes and DNA. The sample data list 25,000 to 35,000 distinct CDR3 sequences, and about 43% of these were observed just once. In total, the top ten clones hold more than 15% of the sample. This specimen was PBMCs, taken before or after stereotactic body radiation therapy (not recorded which). The receptor set was obtained from a donor over 45 with non-small cell lung cancer.

This clonotype was picked up many times. The chain employs TRBV7-8 and TRBJ2-1, with TRBD1 matching 10 bases. The CDR3 length is 16 residues. Germline-derived CDR1 and CDR2 are SGHVS and FQNEAQ. The junction had 9 bases not matched to a gene; V was cut back by 5 bases and J by 5 bases. The CDR3 DNA reads as TGTGCCAGCAGCCCCGGGACAGGGGTAACCCACAATGAGCAGTTCTTC. It translates to CASSPGTGVTHNEQFF.

As concerns this clonotype: This likely reflects a read error, since a far larger clone is one base away. This chain joins TRBV24-1 and TRBJ2-5, with D perhaps TRBD1 (5 bases). The germline V gene encodes CDR1 KGHDR and CDR2 SFDVKD. The CDR3 sequence is 14 residues long. Trimming shortened V by 4 bases and J by 11 bases, and 19 bases separated the two germline ends. CDR3 loop: CATSEHKQDNEQYF. The CDR3 DNA sequence: TGTGCCACCAGTGAACATAAACAGGACAATGAGCAGTACTTC.

This clonotype was seen many times. The chain uses TRBV28 and TRBJ2-5, with D maybe TRBD1 (6 bases). This CDR3 is built from 14 residues. V lost 2 bases and J lost 7, with 14 bases in between. The germline CDR1 and CDR2 sequences are MDHEN and SYDVKM. CDR3 region: CASSLGAGVATQYF. CDR3 bases: TGTGCCAGCAGTTTAGGGGCAGGGGTCGCGACCCAGTACTTC. Looking up the rest from reference TRBV28 and TRBJ2-5 gives the full variable domain: DVKVTQSSRYLVKRTGEKVFLECVQDMDHENMFWYRQDPGLGLRLIYFSYDVKMKEKGDIPEGYSVSREKKERFSLILESASTNQTSMYLCASSLGAGVATQYFGPGTRLLVL.

This clonotype came up many times. This chain uses TRBV30 with TRBJ2-4; D gene uncertain. The V gene's germline CDR1 is GTSNPN and CDR2 SVGIG (reference sequence). Trimming took 2 bases from V and 0 from J, leaving 14 bases between them. The CDR3 is 16 residues long. The CDR3 protein is CAWSIGEQTAKNIQYF. In DNA form, the CDR3 reads TGTGCCTGGAGTATAGGTGAACAGACAGCCAAAAACATTCAGTACTTC.

By frequency in the sample, this clonotype is medium-sized (0.01 to 0.1%). V is TRBV30 and J is TRBJ1-2; D not resolved. CDR3 size: 13 residues. Between the trimmed V and J ends, which lost 1 base and 4 bases, there was a span of 10 bases. Per the germline V gene, CDR1 is GTSNPN and CDR2 is SVGIG (reference sequence). The CDR3 loop reads CAWSDGQIYGYTF. CDR3 coding DNA: TGTGCCTGGAGTGACGGGCAGATCTATGGCTACACCTTC.

The CDR3 spells CASCSLAREQFF. The CDR3 DNA sequence: TGTGCTAGTTGTTCCCTCGCGCGGGAGCAGTTCTTC. The chain combines TRBV12-5 with TRBJ2-1, with D unclear. Germline CDR1 and CDR2: LGHNT and FRNRAP. V was pared by 8 bases and J by 10 bases, with 15 bases between. The CDR3 has 12 amino acids.

This clonotype has just a few counts. Just one base apart from a much larger clone, this may be a read error. CDR3 coding DNA: TGTGCCAGCAGCCTCCCCGCGCCTAGCGGGAGTGGGACAGATACGCAGTATTTT. The encoded protein is CASSLPAPSGSGTDTQYF. J is TRBJ2-3 and V is TRBV6-1; TRBD2 agrees at 10 bases. CDR1 and CDR2 from the germline V gene are MNHNS and SASEGT. This CDR3 has 18 residues. V shed 6 bases and J 3 bases; nucleotides not matched to a gene: 15.

This clonotype is deemed medium-sized. The chain recombines TRBV12-3 or TRBV12-4 with TRBJ2-7, with D perhaps TRBD1 or TRBD2 (6 bases each). V lost 1 base and J lost 2, with 15 bases in between. CDR3 size: 16 residues. The CDR3 here is CASSLGGGGGTYEQYF. Written as DNA, the CDR3 is TGTGCCAGCAGTTTAGGGGGTGGGGGCGGGACCTACGAGCAGTACTTC.

This clonotype was recorded only once. The J gene is TRBJ1-4, the V gene TRBV4-3, with D maybe TRBD1 (5 bases). The CDR3 is 18 amino acids. Germline assignment: CDR1 LGHNA and CDR2 YSLEER. Trimming removed 0 bases from V and 0 bases from J, with 14 bases in between. The CDR3 sequence is CASSQDPGTDATNEKLFF. The CDR3 nucleotides are TGCGCCAGCAGCCAAGATCCCGGGACGGATGCAACTAATGAAAAACTGTTTTTT.

This clonotype was counted ten times or more. The J gene is TRBJ2-5, the V gene TRBV5-1; no clear D gene. This CDR3 has 14 amino acids. V was trimmed by 0 bases and J by 3 bases, leaving 9 bases between them. Germline V gene data show CDR1 as SGHRS and CDR2 as YFSETQ. For the CDR3, the DNA is TGCGCCAGCAGCTTGGCCTCTAGGGAAGAGACCCAGTACTTC. Translated, it gives CASSLASREETQYF.

This clonotype was counted many times. The CDR3 nucleotides are TGTGCCAGCAGCGTAGCGGTGGCAGATACGCAGTATTTT. It is translated as CASSVAVADTQYF. V and J are TRBV9 and TRBJ2-3, with D hard to call. CDR1 and CDR2 from the germline V gene are SGDLS and YYNGEE. This CDR3 has 13 amino acids. Trimming shortened V by 0 bases and J by 4 bases, and 6 bases separated the two germline ends. The full variable domain, completed using reference TRBV9 and TRBJ2-3, is DSGVTQTPKHLITATGQRVTLRCSPRSGDLSVYWYQQSLDQGLQFLIQYYNGEERAKGNILERFSAQQFPDLHSELNLSSLELGDSALYFCASSVAVADTQYFGPGTRLTVL.

This clonotype counts as medium-sized. This chain links TRBV7-9 with TRBJ1-6; TRBD1 aligns across 7 bases. Per the germline V gene, CDR1 is SEHNR and CDR2 is FQNEAQ (reference sequence). The CDR3 is 15 residues long. V was clipped by 2 bases and J by 10 bases; unmatched bases: 8. The CDR3 coding sequence is TGTGCCAGCAGCTTATTCTCAGGGACAGAATCACCCCTCCACTTT. Translation: CASSLFSGTESPLHF. Full variable domain (remainder filled in from reference TRBV7-9 and TRBJ1-6): DTGVSQNPRHKITKRGQNVTFRCDPISEHNRLYWYRQTLGQGPEFLTYFQNEAQLEKSRLLSDRFSAERPKGSFSTLEIQRTEQGDSAMYLCASSLFSGTESPLHFGNGTRLTVT.

This clonotype appeared many times. The chain carries TRBV9 and TRBJ2-1; a weak D match, TRBD1 (5 bases). Germline CDR1 reads SGDLS; CDR2 reads YYNGEE. The germline V and J ends were trimmed by 3 bases and 8 bases, with 18 bases remaining between them. The CDR3 contains 15 residues. CDR3 sequence reads: CASSATGISFHEQFF. The CDR3 coding sequence is TGTGCCAGCAGCGCAACAGGTATTTCGTTCCATGAGCAGTTCTTC. Full variable domain (remainder filled in from reference TRBV9 and TRBJ2-1): DSGVTQTPKHLITATGQRVTLRCSPRSGDLSVYWYQQSLDQGLQFLIQYYNGEERAKGNILERFSAQQFPDLHSELNLSSLELGDSALYFCASSATGISFHEQFFGPGTRLTVL.

Many counts were recorded for this clonotype. The CDR3 protein is CASSEAGRTDTQYF. CDR3 coding DNA: TGTGCCAGCAGTGAAGCGGGACGCACAGATACGCAGTATTTT. The V gene is TRBV6-1, the J gene TRBJ2-3, with D perhaps TRBD1 or TRBD2 (5 bases each). The CDR3 is made up of 14 amino acids. Deletions cut 0 bases from V and 1 base from J, with 5 bases between. Germline CDR1 and CDR2: MNHNS and SASEGT.

This clonotype was detected only a few times. A read error is the likely source, as a far larger clone sits one nucleotide away. The chain employs TRBV6-1 and TRBJ2-1, with 15 bases lining up with TRBD2. The V gene end was trimmed by 7 bases and the J gene end by 7 bases; junction bases not matched to a gene: 5. CDR1 and CDR2 (germline): MNHNS, SASEGT. The CDR3 extends over 15 amino acids. CDR3 amino acids: CASISGLAGGNEQFF. The CDR3 DNA follows: TGTGCCAGCATTTCGGGACTAGCGGGAGGTAATGAGCAGTTCTTC.

Comment on this clonotype: It may be a read error: a sequence one base away is much more abundant. The chain couples TRBV5-4 to TRBJ1-1; TRBD1 is a possible D gene (6 bases). Germline V gene sequence: CDR1 SGHNT, CDR2 YYREEE (reference sequence). This CDR3 has 15 residues. CDR3 nucleotides: TGTGCCATCAGCGGCGGAGGGGGACAGAACACTGAAGCTTTCTTT. Its protein product is CAISGGGGQNTEAFF.

The chain is built from TRBV5-4 and TRBJ2-5, with 7 positions matching TRBD2. V shed 4 bases, J shed 3 bases, and the junction held 6 bases outside the gene matches. Germline-derived CDR1 and CDR2 are SGHNT and YYREEE (reference sequence). This CDR3 region has 14 residues. The CDR3 is CASSTGLGKETQYF. In nucleotides, the CDR3 is TGTGCCAGCAGCACCGGACTAGGCAAAGAGACCCAGTACTTC.

On this clonotype itself: This may be a read error, as it is one base from a much larger clone. The chain is built from TRBV24-1 and TRBJ2-5, with 9 bases fitting TRBD1. CDR3 length: 16 amino acids. Germline CDR1 reads KGHDR; CDR2 reads SFDVKD. With 3 bases clipped from V and 4 bases from J, the junction kept 8 bases outside the gene matches. The DNA for the CDR3 is TGTGCCACCAGTGATCCCGACGGGACAGGGACAGAGACCCAGTACTTC. Amino acid sequence: CATSDPDGTGTETQYF.

On this clonotype itself: With a far larger clone one base away, a read error is the likely cause. The chain employs TRBV7-3 and TRBJ2-3, with 7 bases identical to TRBD2. The CDR3 is made up of 12 amino acids. CDR1 is SGHTA, CDR2 FQGTGA, per germline. Trimming cost V 5 bases and J 13 bases; bases outside gene matches: 9. CDR3 protein: CASSRGRERKYF. DNA for the CDR3: TGTGCCAGCAGCCGAGGGCGGGAGAGGAAGTATTTT.

A remark on this clonotype: A far larger clone is just one base off, so this is likely a read error. J is TRBJ2-7 and V is TRBV6-9; possibly TRBD2 for D (5 bases). With 3 bases removed from V and 8 bases from J, the gap between germline ends came to 8 bases. This CDR3 has 11 residues. The V gene's germline CDR1 is MNHGY and CDR2 SVAAGI. CDR3 residues: CASSYTGKQYF. The CDR3 bases are TGTGCCAGCAGTTACACGGGGAAGCAGTACTTC.

This clonotype showed up just a few times. The rearrangement joins TRBV2 to TRBJ2-4; D is unresolved. The CDR3 length is 15 residues. V was clipped by 5 bases and J by 3 bases, with 14 bases between them. The germline gives CDR1 SNHLY, CDR2 FYNNEI. CDR3 DNA: TGTGCCAGCAGTAGAGAAAGAGTTAGCAAAAACATTCAGTACTTC. Amino acids: CASSRERVSKNIQYF.

Concerning this clonotype: One end of the junction does not line up with germline, which may come from a read error. The rearrangement joins TRBV7-3 to TRBJ2-7; 9 bases agree with TRBD2. Looked up from germline, CDR1 is SGHTA and CDR2 is FQGTGA. This CDR3 region has 16 residues. The CDR3 DNA is TGTGCCAACAGCCCGGGGACTAGCAGCAGATCGTGCGAGCAGTACTTC. Translated, it gives CANSPGTSSRSCEQYF.

This clonotype was counted ten times or more. The chain links TRBV29-1 to TRBJ1-1; D perhaps matches TRBD1 (5 bases). The CDR3 has 12 amino acids. The germline V and J ends were trimmed by 4 bases and 0 bases, with 6 bases remaining between them. The germline gives CDR1 SQVTM, CDR2 ANQGSEA. In DNA, the CDR3 is TGCAGCGTTGGGGGGATGAACACTGAAGCTTTCTTT. Its protein is CSVGGMNTEAFF.

This clonotype is classed as medium-sized. The chain carries TRBV7-9 and TRBJ2-7; a weak D match, TRBD2 (6 bases). Germline CDR1 reads SEHNR; CDR2 reads FQNEAQ (reference sequence). This CDR3 is 16 amino acids long. V lost 2 bases and J lost 2, with 16 bases in between. This CDR3 reads CASSLSAGLLAYEQYF. In DNA, the CDR3 is TGTGCCAGCAGCTTATCCGCGGGACTTTTAGCCTACGAGCAGTACTTC.

This clonotype is termed medium-sized. This sequence joins TRBV6-5 and TRBJ1-6; D is undetermined. CDR1 and CDR2 (germline): MNHEY, SVGAGI. V lost 0 bases to trimming and J lost 0 bases, with 12 bases between them. The CDR3 is 18 residues long. The CDR3 spells CASSYSTVGSSYNSPLHF. In nucleotides, the CDR3 is TGTGCCAGCAGTTACTCTACAGTCGGGAGCTCCTATAATTCACCCCTCCACTTT.

This clonotype was counted many times. The rearrangement uses TRBV6-1 and TRBJ1-5, with TRBD1 identical over 9 bases. V shed 10 bases and J 4 bases; nucleotides not matched to a gene: 17. CDR1 and CDR2 (germline): MNHNS, SASEGT. This CDR3 contains 17 residues. CDR3 coding DNA: TGTGCCACCAAGGGCGGCGGGACCGGGACAGGGAATCAGCCCCAGCATTTT. It translates to CATKGGGTGTGNQPQHF.

About this clonotype: The junction departs from the called germline gene at one end, perhaps through a read error. The rearrangement joins TRBV6-1 to TRBJ2-3; 10 bases map to TRBD1. CDR1 MNHNS and CDR2 SASEGT come from the germline V gene. This CDR3 has 15 amino acids. CDR3 nucleotides: TGTTCCAGCAGAAGTCGGGACAGGGGAACACATACGCAGTATTTT. This encodes CSSRSRDRGTHTQYF.

This clonotype is labeled as medium-sized. The chain joins TRBV27 to TRBJ2-7, with 11 bases matching TRBD2. Germline assignment: CDR1 MNHEY and CDR2 SMNVEV (reference sequence). V shed 6 bases and J 8 bases; nucleotides not matched to a gene: 12. CDR3 size: 15 residues. CDR3 nucleotide sequence: TGTGCCAGCAGAATCGGGACTAGCGGTCGAGGGCAGCAGTACTTC. This translates into CASRIGTSGRGQQYF.

This sequence joins TRBV5-1 and TRBJ1-3; D is unresolved. Per germline, CDR1 SGHRS and CDR2 YFSETQ. The CDR3 sequence is 12 residues long. Trimming took 1 base from V and 3 from J, leaving 2 bases between them. The CDR3 nucleotides read TGCGCCAGCAGCTTGAATGGAAACACCATATATTTT. It translates to CASSLNGNTIYF.

This chain joins TRBV2 and TRBJ1-2; 7 nucleotides align to TRBD1. Germline V CDR1 and CDR2: SNHLY, FYNNEI. This CDR3 is built from 15 residues. The junction had 8 bases not matched to a gene; V was cut back by 5 bases and J by 2 bases. The CDR3 spells CASSRTGVANYGYTF. As DNA, the CDR3 is TGTGCCAGCAGTCGAACAGGGGTCGCGAACTATGGCTACACCTTC.